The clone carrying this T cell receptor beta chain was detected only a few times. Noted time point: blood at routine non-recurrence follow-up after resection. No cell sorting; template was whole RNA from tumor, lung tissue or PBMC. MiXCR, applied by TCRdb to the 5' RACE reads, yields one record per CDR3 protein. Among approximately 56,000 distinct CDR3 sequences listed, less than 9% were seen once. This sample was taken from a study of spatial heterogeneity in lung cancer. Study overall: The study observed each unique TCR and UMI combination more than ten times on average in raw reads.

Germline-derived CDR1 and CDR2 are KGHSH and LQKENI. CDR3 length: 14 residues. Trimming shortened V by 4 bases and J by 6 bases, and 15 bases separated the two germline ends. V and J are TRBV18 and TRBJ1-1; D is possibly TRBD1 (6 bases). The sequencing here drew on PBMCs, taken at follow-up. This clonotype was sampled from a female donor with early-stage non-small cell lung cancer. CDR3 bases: TGTGCCAGCTCACAACAGGGCAGTTCCTCTGAAGCTTTCTTT. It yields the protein CASSQQGSSSEAFF.